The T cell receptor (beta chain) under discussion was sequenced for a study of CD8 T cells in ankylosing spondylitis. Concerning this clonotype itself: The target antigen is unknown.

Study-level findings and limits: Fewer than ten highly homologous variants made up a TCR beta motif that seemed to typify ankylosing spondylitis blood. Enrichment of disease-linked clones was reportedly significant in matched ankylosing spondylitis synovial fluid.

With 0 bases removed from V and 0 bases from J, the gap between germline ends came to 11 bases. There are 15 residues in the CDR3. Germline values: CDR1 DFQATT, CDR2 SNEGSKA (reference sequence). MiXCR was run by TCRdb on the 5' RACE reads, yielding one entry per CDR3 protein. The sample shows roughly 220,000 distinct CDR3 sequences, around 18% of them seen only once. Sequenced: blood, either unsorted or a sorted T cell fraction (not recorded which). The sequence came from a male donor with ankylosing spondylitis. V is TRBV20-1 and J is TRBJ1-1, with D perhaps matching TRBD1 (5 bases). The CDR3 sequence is CSARDVKGLNTEAFF. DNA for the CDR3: TGCAGTGCTAGAGATGTCAAGGGACTGAACACTGAAGCTTTCTTT.